The sequence of this TCR beta chain was determined in a study of cytotoxic CD8 clonotypes in ibrutinib-treated CLL. Targeted sequencing depth ranged from 1 in 200,000 to 1 in 1 million T cells. The protocol was immunoSEQ multiplex PCR, while the TCRdb copy is restricted to in-frame clones and leaves out a portion. The sample comprises some 150,000 clones, around three quarters of which are singletons, and about 13% rests with the top ten. Germline CDR1 is MNHNS and CDR2 is SASEGT. The V and J ends lost 7 bases and 2 bases respectively, with 15 bases between them. The length of the CDR3 is 14 residues.

The chain employs TRBV6-1 and TRBJ2-7, with D unclear. The sequence was collected from a human donor with chronic lymphocytic leukemia. The source material was PBMCs, sampled after 12 months of ibrutinib treatment. CDR3 residues: CASTSENGPYEQYF. The CDR3 DNA follows: TGTGCCAGCACCAGCGAAAACGGACCCTACGAGCAGTACTTC.